The rows below give T cell receptor beta chains drawn from one sample of a study of response to subunit inactivated influenza vaccine. TCRdb fed the RT-PCR reads into MiXCR, producing one record per CDR3 protein. This table has approximately 310,000 distinct CDR3 sequences, 20% to 25% appearing once. The material was PBMCs from blood, obtained about 20 months after vaccination. The receptors here all came from a man between 50 and 75 years old who received an inactivated influenza vaccine. Both conserved end residues are part of each CDR3. A D gene is named only where the DNA matches it firmly. Clone size, where shown, is once, few, many, or a class for clones that have expanded.

clone_size | j_call | cdr3_length | d_call | v_call | cdr3_nt | cdr3_aa
- | TRBJ2-1 | 14 | - | TRBV5-1 | TGCGCCAGCAGCCCAGGGACAAACTACAATGAGCAGTTCTTC | CASSPGTNYNEQFF
many | TRBJ1-1 | 15 | - | TRBV12-3/TRBV12-4 | TGTGCCAGCAGTGTCCCGACAGAAATGAACACTGAAGCTTTCTTT | CASSVPTEMNTEAFF
- | TRBJ2-7 | 14 | - | TRBV12-3/TRBV12-4 | TGTGCCAGCAGTCCGGGACCCAGGTCCTACGAGCAGTACTTC | CASSPGPRSYEQYF
once | TRBJ2-2 | 16 | TRBD2 | TRBV20-1 | TGCAGTGCTAGAGGGGCTAGCGGGAGTCTATTGAGGGAGCTGTTTTTT | CSARGASGSLLRELFF
many | TRBJ1-1 | 14 | - | TRBV6-1 | TGTGCCAGCAGGCGGAGGGCCTCGAACACTGAAGCTTTCTTT | CASRRRASNTEAFF
many | TRBJ2-7 | 16 | TRBD2 | TRBV5-4 | TGTGCCAGCAGCTCCCGCCTCCAGCGGGGGTCCCCCGAGCAGTACTTC | CASSSRLQRGSPEQYF
- | TRBJ1-6 | 15 | - | TRBV20-1 | TGCAGTGCTAGAGATTACCGGGGCTTTAATTCACCCCTCCACTTT | CSARDYRGFNSPLHF
few | TRBJ2-5 | 16 | TRBD2 | TRBV20-1 | TGCAGTGCTAGAGCCCTAGCGGGAGGGCGAGGGGAGACCCAGTACTTC | CSARALAGGRGETQYF
- | TRBJ2-3 | 16 | - | TRBV5-6 | TGTGCCAGCAGCGATTTAGGTGCTACTAGCACAGATACGCAGTATTTT | CASSDLGATSTDTQYF
many | TRBJ1-6 | 16 | TRBD1 | TRBV5-1 | TGCGCCAGCAGCCCAATACCGGGACAGGGAAATTCACCCCTCCACTTT | CASSPIPGQGNSPLHF
- | TRBJ2-1 | 15 | TRBD2 | TRBV29-1 | TGCAGCGTTGAACTCCGCCTAGCGGGCAACAATGAGCAGTTCTTC | CSVELRLAGNNEQFF
many | TRBJ1-5 | 15 | - | TRBV4-1 | TGCGCCAGCAGCCAAACACAGAGGAGCAATCAGCCCCAGCATTTT | CASSQTQRSNQPQHF
- | TRBJ2-7 | 11 | - | TRBV6-2/TRBV6-3 | TGTGCCAGCAGAACAGGCTACGAGCAGTACTTC | CASRTGYEQYF
few | TRBJ2-1 | 19 | TRBD2 | TRBV24-1 | TGTGCCACCAGTGATCCCGGGACTAGCGGGGCTGACTCCTACAATGAGCAGTTCTTC | CATSDPGTSGADSYNEQFF
many | TRBJ1-5 | 15 | - | TRBV19 | TGTGCCAGTAGTATTGGCAGGGGTGGCAATCAGCCCCAGCATTTT | CASSIGRGGNQPQHF
- | TRBJ1-2 | 14 | - | TRBV11-2 | TGTGCCAGCAGCCCAAAGGGTCTAAACTATGGCTACACCTTC | CASSPKGLNYGYTF
- | TRBJ2-5 | 16 | TRBD2 | TRBV5-1 | TGCGCCAGCAGCTTGGGTAGCGGGGTTTCCCAAGAGACCCAGTACTTC | CASSLGSGVSQETQYF
- | TRBJ2-3 | 16 | TRBD1 | TRBV4-3 | TGCGCCAGCAGCGACGGACAGGGGGCAAGCACAGATACGCAGTATTTT | CASSDGQGASTDTQYF
few | TRBJ2-1 | 15 | - | TRBV6-1 | TGTGCCAGCAGCCTAGGCGGGGCCTCCTACAATGAGCAGTTCTTC | CASSLGGASYNEQFF
- | TRBJ1-1 | 16 | TRBD1 | TRBV7-8 | TGTACCAGCAGCCTACGACCCGGGACAGACTTCACTGAAGCTTTCTTT | CTSSLRPGTDFTEAFF
few | TRBJ2-3 | 17 | - | TRBV7-6 | TGTGCCAGCAGCCCTCGAGAGACCCTCGCTAGCACAGATACGCAGTATTTT | CASSPRETLASTDTQYF
- | TRBJ1-2 | 15 | TRBD1 | TRBV29-1 | TGCAGCGTTGAAGATATCCGGACAGGGACTTGGGGCTACACCTTC | CSVEDIRTGTWGYTF
- | TRBJ2-7 | 18 | TRBD1 | TRBV11-2 | TGTGCCACCTCAGCTATAGGACAGGGGGCCGCAAGCTCCTACGAGCAGTACTTC | CATSAIGQGAASSYEQYF
few | TRBJ2-2 | 14 | - | TRBV10-3 | TGTGCCATCGGCGAAGTACCGAACACCGGGGAGCTGTTTTTT | CAIGEVPNTGELFF
few | TRBJ1-1 | 13 | - | TRBV15 | TGTGCCACCAGCAGCCACCAGGGGAAGGGGGCTTTCTTT | CATSSHQGKGAFF
- | TRBJ2-1 | 14 | TRBD2 | TRBV5-1 | TGCGCCAGCGCGAGGCTAGCGGGGCACAATGAGCAGTTCTTC | CASARLAGHNEQFF
- | TRBJ2-5 | 15 | - | TRBV18 | TGTGCCAGCTCACCACGAGGACAGCACCTCGGGGCCCAGTACTTC | CASSPRGQHLGAQYF
- | TRBJ2-5 | 17 | TRBD2 | TRBV24-1 | TGTGCCACCAGTGACGCCGGGGCTAGCGGGAGCAGAGAGACCCAGTACTTC | CATSDAGASGSRETQYF
few | TRBJ2-7 | 14 | - | TRBV7-1 | TGTGCCAGCAGCTCAGAACCACTAGCTGGCGAGCAGTACTTC | CASSSEPLAGEQYF
few | TRBJ1-1 | 16 | - | TRBV4-3 | TGCGCCAGCAGCCAAGATGCCCAGTGGGGCAGCACTGAAGCTTTCTTT | CASSQDAQWGSTEAFF
- | TRBJ1-2 | 14 | - | TRBV5-5 | TGTGCCAGCAGCTTCGAAACTGACGGCTATGGCTACACCTTC | CASSFETDGYGYTF
- | TRBJ1-6 | 17 | - | TRBV10-3 | TGTGCCATCAGTGAGTCGCTGCAGGACCTCCATAATTCACCCCTCCACTTT | CAISESLQDLHNSPLHF
- | TRBJ1-5 | 11 | - | TRBV5-1 | TGCGCCAGCAGCTATGATCAGCCCCAGCATTTT | CASSYDQPQHF
- | TRBJ2-3 | 12 | - | TRBV7-1 | TGTGCCAGCACCAGGGCTGGGGATACGCAGTATTTT | CASTRAGDTQYF
- | TRBJ2-1 | 16 | - | TRBV10-1 | TGCGCCAGCAGTGAGTCTCTAATCGTGGGGGCAAATGAGCAGTTCTTC | CASSESLIVGANEQFF
- | TRBJ2-5 | 16 | TRBD2 | TRBV14 | TGTGCCAGCAGCCCTCGCACGGGACTAGCGGGAGAGACCCAGTACTTC | CASSPRTGLAGETQYF
- | TRBJ1-6 | 14 | - | TRBV7-9 | TGTGCCAGCAGTTCCCAGGGACATAATTCACCCCTCCACTTT | CASSSQGHNSPLHF
- | TRBJ2-7 | 15 | - | TRBV2 | TGTGCCAGCAGCGACTTCGGTGGTGGCCTCTACGAGCAGTACTTC | CASSDFGGGLYEQYF
- | TRBJ2-1 | 12 | - | TRBV7-9 | TGTGCCAGCAGCCACCCCGGGGATGAGCAGTTCTTC | CASSHPGDEQFF
few | TRBJ1-3 | 17 | - | TRBV20-1 | TGCAGTGCTAGAGGCGGGTCCCCTTACCACTCTGGAAACACCATATATTTT | CSARGGSPYHSGNTIYF
- | TRBJ1-5 | 14 | - | TRBV20-1 | TGCAGTGCTATGGATGGGGATAGCAATCAGCCCCAGCATTTT | CSAMDGDSNQPQHF
- | TRBJ2-1 | 12 | - | TRBV10-3 | TGTGCCATCCGTAACACTTCCAATGAGCAGTTCTTC | CAIRNTSNEQFF
- | TRBJ2-5 | 14 | TRBD2 | TRBV3-1 | TGTGCCTCCCGGGGCGGCGGGAGACAAGAGACCCAGTACTTC | CASRGGGRQETQYF
- | TRBJ2-3 | 15 | TRBD2 | TRBV6-2/TRBV6-3 | TGTGCCAGCAGTCTACTAGCGGGGGGAGTAGATACGCAGTATTTT | CASSLLAGGVDTQYF
many | TRBJ1-5 | 18 | - | TRBV6-1 | TGTGCCAGCAGTGAAGACAGGAAATCGTCGCTTAACAATCAGCCCCAGCATTTT | CASSEDRKSSLNNQPQHF
- | TRBJ2-7 | 14 | - | TRBV30 | TGTGCCTGGAGCCCGGGATTTACCCTCTACGAGCAGTACTTC | CAWSPGFTLYEQYF
many | TRBJ2-5 | 14 | - | TRBV28 | TGTGCCAGCAGTTTTGTAGGGCAACAAGAGACCCAGTACTTC | CASSFVGQQETQYF
- | TRBJ2-1 | 15 | - | TRBV20-1 | TGCAGTGCCCTGGGAGCCGGGCAAGGTAACAATGAGCAGTTCTTC | CSALGAGQGNNEQFF
- | TRBJ1-2 | 15 | - | TRBV12-3/TRBV12-4 | TGTGCCAGCAGTTTAAGTGATCAAACAGGGCCTGGCTACACCTTC | CASSLSDQTGPGYTF
once | TRBJ2-7 | 17 | - | TRBV12-3/TRBV12-4 | TGTGCCAGCAGTTCAGCCTTCCGGGAGACGAACATCTACGAGCAGTACTTC | CASSSAFRETNIYEQYF
many | TRBJ1-2 | 13 | - | TRBV2 | TGTGCCAGCAGTGAAACGGGGGGTGATGGCTACACCTTC | CASSETGGDGYTF
few | TRBJ2-7 | 13 | TRBD2 | TRBV12-3/TRBV12-4 | TGTGCCAGCAGTGTAGCGGGGGGCTACGAGCAGTACTTC | CASSVAGGYEQYF
- | TRBJ2-2 | 13 | - | TRBV7-2 | TGTGCCAGCCACGGGGTCTACACCGGGGAGCTGTTTTTT | CASHGVYTGELFF
few | TRBJ1-1 | 11 | - | TRBV29-1 | TGCAGCGTTATAGACAGTTCCAACGCTTTCTTT | CSVIDSSNAFF
- | TRBJ1-5 | 12 | - | TRBV19 | TGTGCCAGTAGCCTGACGAGTCAGCCCCAGCATTTT | CASSLTSQPQHF